This T cell receptor (beta chain) was found in a study of OX40 agonist ivuxolimab in advanced cancers. For the study at large: Two patients with cutaneous melanoma and one with hepatocellular carcinoma, three in total, showed partial responses.

A note on this clone: Its antigen remains unknown.

Findings and caveats of the study: Expanded peripheral T cell antigen specificity was not determined. Mean expanded clone counts were higher in CD8+ than CD4+ T cells.

Losses at the gene ends were 4 bases for V and 2 bases for J; bases not matched to a gene: 3. The length of the CDR3 is 14 residues. Germline V gene lookup returns CDR1 WNHNN and CDR2 SYGVQD (reference sequence). Clones were sequenced by immunoSEQ multiplex PCR, and TCRdb holds only the in-frame ones, with some missing. The sample records 60,000 to 75,000 clones, about 90% being singletons. This sequence originates from an adult with an advanced solid tumor such as melanoma, head and neck, liver or kidney cancer. The sample in question was CD4+ or CD8+ T cells sorted from blood, obtained in a trial of the OX40 agonist ivuxolimab. V and J are TRBV10-1 and TRBJ2-7; 9 bases line up with TRBD1. This CDR3 is CASSARDRAYEQYF. The CDR3 DNA follows: TGCGCCAGCAGTGCCCGGGACAGGGCCTACGAGCAGTACTTC.